The source of this T cell receptor beta chain is a study of blood T cell repertoires in COVID-19. Whole-study context: The study drew acute and convalescent COVID-19 samples from the United States, Italy and Spain. From T cells, B-cell-depleted T cells, or PBMCs came the material, which was cDNA or gDNA.

Recovered participants had two consecutive negative NP/OP PCR tests, healthcare professional clearance, or symptom resolution. CDR1 and CDR2 from the germline V gene are SGDLS and YYNGEE. The CDR3 consists of 16 residues. The ends lost 3 bases at V and 2 bases at J; junction bases unmatched: 5. In the authors' workflow: Estimation of nucleated cell counts relied on the amplification of reference gene primers. Profiled with immunoSEQ multiplex PCR; TCRdb holds only in-frame clones, not every one. D and trimming were read from the DNA, whereas the V and J calls and clone size are those reported in that table. The sample records a few hundred thousand clones, over 80% being singletons.

This receptor was taken from a woman aged 45-59 years who had recovered from COVID-19. Material for sequencing was PBMCs or T cells enriched from blood (not recorded which). The chain joins TRBV9 to TRBJ2-3, with TRBD2 identical over 11 bases. The CDR3 region has the DNA TGTGCCAGCAGCGAGGGGACTAGCGGCGTCACAGATACGCAGTATTTT. Amino acid sequence: CASSEGTSGVTDTQYF.